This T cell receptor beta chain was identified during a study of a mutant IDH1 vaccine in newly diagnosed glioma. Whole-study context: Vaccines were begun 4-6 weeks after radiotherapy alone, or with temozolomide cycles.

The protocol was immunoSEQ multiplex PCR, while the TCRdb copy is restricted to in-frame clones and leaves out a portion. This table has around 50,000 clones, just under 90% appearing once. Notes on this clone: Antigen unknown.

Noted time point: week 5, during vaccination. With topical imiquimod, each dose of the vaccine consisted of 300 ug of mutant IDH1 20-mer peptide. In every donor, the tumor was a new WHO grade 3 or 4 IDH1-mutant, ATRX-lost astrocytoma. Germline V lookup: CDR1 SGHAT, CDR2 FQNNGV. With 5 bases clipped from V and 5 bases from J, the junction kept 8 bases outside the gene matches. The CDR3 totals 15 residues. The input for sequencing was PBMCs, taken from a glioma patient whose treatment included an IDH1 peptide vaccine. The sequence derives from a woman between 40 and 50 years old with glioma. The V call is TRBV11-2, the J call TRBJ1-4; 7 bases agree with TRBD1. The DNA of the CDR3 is TGTGCCAGCAGCCAGTCAGGGGGAAGGAATGAAAAACTGTTTTTT. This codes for CASSQSGGRNEKLFF.